The present entry profiles one T cell receptor (beta chain) with its context. Its specificity is unknown. The data belong to a study of T cell responses to AZD1222 COVID-19 vaccine. The repertoire was sequenced with immunoSEQ multiplex PCR; TCRdb's copy has only in-frame clones and lacks some. Here the sample spans about 120,000 clones, roughly 92% being singletons. With 5 bases clipped from V and 3 bases from J, the junction kept 9 bases outside the gene matches. The CDR3 has 15 residues. Germline CDR1 SQVTM, CDR2 ANQGSEA. Study conclusions and caveats: Spike-specific TCR breadth and depth went up after people got two AZD1222 doses.

The chain combines TRBV29-1 with TRBJ2-5, with 10 bases matching TRBD1. The source was peripheral blood, collected 28 days after the second AZD1222 dose. This clonotype was sampled from an adult who received the AZD1222 COVID-19 vaccine. The CDR3 nucleotides are TGCAGCGTTCTACAAACGGGGACAGGGGAAGAGACCCAGTACTTC. Amino acids: CSVLQTGTGEETQYF.